One and the same sample provided the 15 T cell receptor beta chains below, sequenced in a study of shared clonotypes between healthy human individuals. Sequencing was performed with immunoSEQ multiplex PCR; in TCRdb, only in-frame clones are kept and a portion is missing. The data hold over 950,000 clones, with around three quarters observed a single time. The source material was memory CD4+ T cells from PBMCs. Indicated subset: CD45RA-negative fraction. The receptors stem from a young man in good health. Some clones in this sample may be carry-over from other donors' samples.

V gene TRBV15 combines with J gene TRBJ2-5, with D maybe TRBD2 (6 bases). The V gene's germline CDR1 is LNHNV and CDR2 YYDKDF (reference sequence). This CDR3 is 16 amino acids long. The V end was cut by 5 bases, the J end by 3 bases, with 19 bases between. Written as DNA, the CDR3 is TGTGCCACCAGCCTCTCGGGTGGAGGGTCTAAAGAGACCCAGTACTTC. Its protein is CATSLSGGGSKETQYF.

This sequence joins TRBV7-2 and TRBJ2-5; a possible D gene is TRBD2 (5 bases). Germline V gene lookup returns CDR1 SGHTA and CDR2 FQGNSA. The CDR3 contains 14 residues. V lost 0 bases and J lost 4, with 9 bases in between. The CDR3 coding sequence is TGTGCCAGCAGCTTAGCCGGGGTACTAGAGACCCAGTACTTC. This gives the protein CASSLAGVLETQYF.

The V call is TRBV10-1, the J call TRBJ2-7; TRBD1 matches at 12 bases. This CDR3 is built from 18 residues. With 6 bases clipped from V and 2 bases from J, the junction kept 14 bases outside the gene matches. Per the germline V gene, CDR1 is WNHNN and CDR2 is SYGVQD (reference sequence). This CDR3 is CASRPGTGGSRPTYEQYF. The CDR3 DNA is TGCGCCAGCAGACCCGGGACAGGGGGCAGTCGACCGACCTACGAGCAGTACTTC.

The chain carries TRBV6-1 and TRBJ2-3; TRBD1 agrees at 7 bases. V lost 0 bases, J lost 10 bases, and 10 bases stayed unmatched. This CDR3 is 15 amino acids long. Looked up from germline, CDR1 is MNHNS and CDR2 is SASEGT. DNA of the CDR3: TGTGCCAGCAGTGAAGCGACCTGGGACAGCCGGGCGCAGTATTTT. This codes for CASSEATWDSRAQYF.

The J gene is TRBJ1-3, the V gene TRBV30; D call uncertain. Germline-derived CDR1 and CDR2 are GTSNPN and SVGIG (reference sequence). Trimming shortened V by 4 bases and J by 2 bases, and 9 bases separated the two germline ends. The CDR3 sequence is 13 residues long. Here the CDR3 reads CAWMGGAGNTIYF. The CDR3 coding sequence is TGTGCCTGGATGGGTGGGGCTGGAAACACCATATATTTT.

This chain links TRBV28 with TRBJ2-7; 12 bases fit TRBD1. The CDR3 length is 16 residues. Trimming at V came to 6 bases and at J to 6 bases, leaving 12 bases not matched to a gene. Germline V gene sequence: CDR1 MDHEN, CDR2 SYDVKM. The chain's CDR3 is CASRTWGQGAGGEQYF. In DNA form, the CDR3 reads TGTGCCAGCAGGACATGGGGACAGGGGGCTGGGGGCGAGCAGTACTTC. The full variable domain, rest sourced from reference TRBV28 and TRBJ2-7, is DVKVTQSSRYLVKRTGEKVFLECVQDMDHENMFWYRQDPGLGLRLIYFSYDVKMKEKGDIPEGYSVSREKKERFSLILESASTNQTSMYLCASRTWGQGAGGEQYFGPGTRLTVT.

The rearrangement uses TRBV29-1 and TRBJ2-3; 14 bases align to TRBD2. The V gene end was trimmed by 2 bases and the J gene end by 5 bases; junction bases not matched to a gene: 3. CDR3 length equals 15 residues. The V gene's germline CDR1 is SQVTM and CDR2 ANQGSEA. The CDR3 nucleotides read TGCAGCGTTGAATCGGGACTAGCGGGAGAAGATACGCAGTATTTT. Translated, it gives CSVESGLAGEDTQYF.

This rearrangement joins TRBV25-1 to TRBJ2-1; no firm D call. This CDR3 contains 14 residues. The V and J ends lost 5 bases and 6 bases respectively, with 14 bases between them. The germline CDR1 and CDR2 sequences are MGHDK and SYGVNS. In nucleotides, the CDR3 is TGTGCCAGCAGTCCTCCTGGTTCGTTCAATGAGCAGTTCTTC. It specifies CASSPPGSFNEQFF. Based on the CDR3 plus reference TRBV25-1 and TRBJ2-1, the full variable domain is EADIYQTPRYLVIGTGKKITLECSQTMGHDKMYWYQQDPGMELHLIHYSYGVNSTEKGDLSSESTVSRIRTEHFPLTLESARPSHTSQYLCASSPPGSFNEQFFGPGTRLTVL.

This clone has a handful of counts. CDR3 nucleotides: TGCGCCAGCAGCTTGGGGACCCTCACAGATACGCAGTATTTT. Translating it yields CASSLGTLTDTQYF. The chain uses TRBV5-1 and TRBJ2-3; D unresolved. The CDR3 spans 14 residues. V was trimmed by 0 bases and J by 2 bases, leaving 7 bases between them. The germline gives CDR1 SGHRS, CDR2 YFSETQ. The full variable domain, its missing parts supplied by reference TRBV5-1 and TRBJ2-3, is KAGVTQTPRYLIKTRGQQVTLSCSPISGHRSVSWYQQTPGQGLQFLFEYFSETQRNKGNFPGRFSGRQFSNSRSEMNVSTLELGDSALYLCASSLGTLTDTQYFGPGTRLTVL.

CDR3 nucleotides: TGTGCCACCAGCGGGGGGTCCGGGACTAGCACCTACGAGCAGTACTTC. Amino acid sequence: CATSGGSGTSTYEQYF. The V gene is TRBV15, the J gene TRBJ2-7, with TRBD2 identical over 9 bases. The CDR3 is 16 residues long. CDR1 is LNHNV and CDR2 is YYDKDF in the germline V gene (reference sequence). V was clipped by 5 bases and J by 2 bases; unmatched bases: 10.

The gene calls are TRBV4-1 and TRBJ1-5, with D possibly matching TRBD1 (5 bases). This CDR3 is 18 amino acids long. V was clipped by 0 bases and J by 4 bases, with 19 bases between them. The germline V gene encodes CDR1 MGHRA and CDR2 YSYEKL. As DNA, the CDR3 is TGCGCCAGCAGCCAAGATATGACAGCGGCCCTCAGGAATCAGCCCCAGCATTTT. Amino acid sequence: CASSQDMTAALRNQPQHF.

The chain combines TRBV6-4 with TRBJ2-2; 9 positions agree with TRBD1. Germline V gives CDR1 MRHNA, CDR2 SNTAGT. The CDR3 has 14 amino acids. Losses at the gene ends were 8 bases for V and 5 bases for J; bases not matched to a gene: 6. CDR3 in DNA: TGTGCCAGCTCCCGGGACAGGGAGACCGGGGAGCTGTTTTTT. Residues: CASSRDRETGELFF.

The chain couples TRBV6-1 to TRBJ2-7; D might be TRBD2 (6 bases). Trimming removed 0 bases at V and 2 bases at J, with 11 bases between. The CDR3 runs 15 residues. In germline, CDR1 is MNHNS, CDR2 SASEGT. In DNA, the CDR3 is TGTGCCAGCAGTGAAGCGTCTAGCGTAGCCTACGAGCAGTACTTC. The encoded protein is CASSEASSVAYEQYF.

V and J are TRBV11-2 and TRBJ2-5, with D uncertain. This CDR3 is 13 amino acids long. V was clipped by 3 bases and J by 11 bases, with 16 bases between them. CDR1 SGHAT and CDR2 FQNNGV come from the germline V gene. CDR3 coding DNA: TGTGCCAGCAGCTTTTACCGAGACACGGAACAGTACTTC. This gives the protein CASSFYRDTEQYF.

The chain has TRBV5-4 and TRBJ2-5; D may be TRBD1 (6 bases). Trimming cost V 0 bases and J 5 bases, with 11 bases left between them. Germline CDR1 and CDR2: SGHNT and YYREEE (reference sequence). The CDR3 contains 14 residues. The CDR3 nucleotides are TGTGCCAGCAGCTTGGGAGCCAGGGGTGAGACCCAGTACTTC. Translating it yields CASSLGARGETQYF.